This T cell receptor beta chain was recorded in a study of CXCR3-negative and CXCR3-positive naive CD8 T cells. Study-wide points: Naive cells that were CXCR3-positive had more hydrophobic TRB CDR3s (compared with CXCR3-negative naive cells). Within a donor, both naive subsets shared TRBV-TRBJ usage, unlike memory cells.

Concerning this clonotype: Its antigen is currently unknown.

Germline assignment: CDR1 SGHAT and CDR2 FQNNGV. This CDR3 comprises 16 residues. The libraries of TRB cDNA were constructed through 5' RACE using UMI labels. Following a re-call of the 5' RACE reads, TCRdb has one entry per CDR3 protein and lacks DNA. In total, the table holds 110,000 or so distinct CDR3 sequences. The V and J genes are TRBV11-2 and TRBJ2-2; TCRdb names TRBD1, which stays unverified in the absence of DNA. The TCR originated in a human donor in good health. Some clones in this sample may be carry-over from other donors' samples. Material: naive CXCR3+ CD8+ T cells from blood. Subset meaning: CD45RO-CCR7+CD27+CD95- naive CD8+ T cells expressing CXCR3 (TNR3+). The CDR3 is CASSFPGAVNTGELFF.